These T cell receptor beta chains were read from a single sample in a study of CXCR3-negative and CXCR3-positive naive CD8 T cells. Following a re-call of the 5' RACE reads, TCRdb has one entry per CDR3 protein and lacks DNA. This table lists some 150,000 distinct CDR3 sequences. Sequenced: naive CXCR3+ CD8+ T cells from blood. The receptors stem from a human donor in good health. Some clones in this sample may be carry-over from other donors' samples. The CDR3 runs from the conserved cysteine through the conserved F or W.

j_gene: TRBJ2-2; v_gene: TRBV29-1; CDR3aa: CSVRTNTGELFF
j_gene: TRBJ1-6; v_gene: TRBV4-3; CDR3aa: CASSQETIRNSPLHF
j_gene: TRBJ1-3; v_gene: TRBV12-3/TRBV12-4; CDR3aa: CASSPLSLDSGNTIYF
j_gene: TRBJ1-5; v_gene: TRBV29-1; CDR3aa: CSVVLNWDQPQHF
j_gene: TRBJ2-5; v_gene: TRBV5-4; CDR3aa: CASTSLGEETQYF
j_gene: TRBJ1-1; v_gene: TRBV7-8; CDR3aa: CASSPGTGGAERVNTEAFF
j_gene: TRBJ1-1; v_gene: TRBV9; CDR3aa: CASSVGQYTEAFF
j_gene: TRBJ2-7; v_gene: TRBV7-8; CDR3aa: CASSPHRQVTPAYEQYF
j_gene: TRBJ1-1; v_gene: TRBV6-6; CDR3aa: CASSFDSLGNTEAFF
j_gene: TRBJ2-5; v_gene: TRBV7-7; CDR3aa: CASSAGTGVETQYF
j_gene: TRBJ2-3; v_gene: TRBV5-1; CDR3aa: CASSLYPTSEFTDTQYF
j_gene: TRBJ2-1; v_gene: TRBV4-1; CDR3aa: CASSLGASGGYNEQFF
j_gene: TRBJ1-1; v_gene: TRBV19; CDR3aa: CASSIRVAGLNTEAFF
j_gene: TRBJ1-1; v_gene: TRBV7-9; CDR3aa: CASSLAIVNTEAFF
j_gene: TRBJ2-3; v_gene: TRBV10-1; CDR3aa: CASGGTDLGYDTQYF
j_gene: TRBJ2-7; v_gene: TRBV27; CDR3aa: CASSSPDYEQYF
j_gene: TRBJ1-2; v_gene: TRBV20-1; CDR3aa: CSARGGELGDYGYTF
j_gene: TRBJ2-7; v_gene: TRBV29-1; CDR3aa: CSVSAGGHEQYF
j_gene: TRBJ2-7; v_gene: TRBV12-3/TRBV12-4; CDR3aa: CASGLAVEQYF
j_gene: TRBJ2-7; v_gene: TRBV13; CDR3aa: CASSFVAGTPDYEQYF
j_gene: TRBJ2-5; v_gene: TRBV18; CDR3aa: CASSPQWLGGPVAVGTQYF
j_gene: TRBJ2-3; v_gene: TRBV20-1; CDR3aa: CSARAGRADTQYF
j_gene: TRBJ2-2; v_gene: TRBV23-1; CDR3aa: CASSQSWTDNTGELFF
j_gene: TRBJ1-2; v_gene: TRBV7-9; CDR3aa: CASTTEPYGYTF